This T cell receptor (beta chain) was identified during a study of blood T cell repertoires in COVID-19. Study at large: PBMCs, B-cell-depleted T cells, or T cells were the source of the cDNA or gDNA that made up the material.

Germline CDR1 and CDR2: MNHNS and SASEGT. This CDR3 region has 14 residues. Trimming pared 2 bases from V and 1 base from J, leaving 8 bases between. Participants were aged roughly 18 to 100 years from 20 to 30 US areas. As processed by the authors: Reference gene primer amplification gave estimated nucleated cell counts. The table came from immunoSEQ multiplex PCR; TCRdb's copy has only in-frame clones and leaves some out. The D gene and trimming were derived from the DNA, and the V and J assignments and clone size from that table. The repertoire holds around 240,000 clones, with 91% as singletons. The sequenced sample consisted of PBMCs or T cells enriched from blood (not recorded which). J is TRBJ1-1 and V is TRBV6-1; no clear D gene. The receptor was derived from a human donor in a cohort exposed to, infected with or recovered from COVID-19 (not recorded which). The donor label of this sample is uncertain. This chain's CDR3 is CASSEMRANTEAFF. CDR3 bases: TGTGCCAGCAGTGAAATGAGAGCGAACACTGAAGCTTTCTTT.